Sequencing of this T cell receptor beta chain was carried out in a study of T cells in Graves' hyperthyroidism and ophthalmopathy. Notes on the study in general: In the blood, most expanded thyroid clonotypes above 0.001 appeared as well.

Duration under 3 months, a NOSPECS grade of at least 4, and a Clinical Activity Score of at least 3 characterized the ophthalmopathy patients. Diagnoses used clinical symptoms, serum thyroxine and TRAb, thyroid ultrasound and orbital computed tomography. Fresh 10 ml peripheral blood yielded PBMCs. The germline V gene has CDR1 SNHLY and CDR2 FYNNEI. The ends lost 8 bases at V and 4 bases at J; junction bases unmatched: 7. This CDR3 is 14 amino acids long. From RNA transcripts, TCR beta CDR3 regions were amplified. Initially, a first-round RT-PCR of the TCR CDR3 employed the HTBI primer set. TCRdb recomputed calls from the multiplex PCR reads with MiXCR, one row per CDR3 protein. The sample has about 600,000 distinct CDR3 sequences, 15% to 20% seen once. This clonotype came up many times. Its matching antigen is unknown.

V and J are TRBV2 and TRBJ2-3; 9 bases agree with TRBD2. The sequence was collected from a woman in her forties with Graves' ophthalmopathy. The sample comprised blood. The CDR3 reads CASEEGGRADTQYF. CDR3 in DNA: TGTGCCAGCGAAGAGGGCGGGAGGGCAGATACGCAGTATTTT.